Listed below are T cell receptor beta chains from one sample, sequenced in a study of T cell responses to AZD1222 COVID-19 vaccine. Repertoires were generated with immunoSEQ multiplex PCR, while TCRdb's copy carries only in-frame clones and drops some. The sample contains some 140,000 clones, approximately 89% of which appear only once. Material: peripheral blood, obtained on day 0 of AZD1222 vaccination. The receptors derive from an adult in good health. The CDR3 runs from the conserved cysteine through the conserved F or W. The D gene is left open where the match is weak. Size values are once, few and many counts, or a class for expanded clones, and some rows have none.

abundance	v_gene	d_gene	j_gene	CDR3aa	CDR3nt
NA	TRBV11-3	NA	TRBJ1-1	CASSTLNTEAFF	TGTGCCAGCAGCACCCTAAACACTGAAGCTTTCTTT
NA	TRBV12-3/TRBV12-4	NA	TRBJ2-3	CASSLSGDTQYF	TGTGCCAGCAGTTTATCTGGGGATACGCAGTATTTT
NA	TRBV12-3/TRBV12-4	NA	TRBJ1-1	CASSSWNTEAFF	TGTGCCAGCAGTTCTTGGAACACTGAAGCTTTCTTT
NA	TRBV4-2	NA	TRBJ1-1	CASSQDQDTEAFF	TGTGCCAGCAGCCAAGATCAGGACACTGAAGCTTTCTTT
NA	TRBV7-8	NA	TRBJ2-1	CASSLGSGLYNEQFF	TGTGCCAGCAGCTTAGGTAGCGGATTGTACAATGAGCAGTTCTTC
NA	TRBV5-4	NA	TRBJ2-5	CASSRGGTGQETQYF	TGTGCCAGCAGCCGGGGGGGGACAGGGCAAGAGACCCAGTACTTC
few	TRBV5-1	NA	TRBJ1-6	CASSLTPRVYNSPLHF	TGCGCCAGCAGCTTAACGCCCAGGGTTTATAATTCACCCCTCCACTTT
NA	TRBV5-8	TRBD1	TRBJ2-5	CASSMGQGQVTQYF	TGTGCCAGCAGCATGGGGCAGGGACAGGTGACCCAGTACTTC
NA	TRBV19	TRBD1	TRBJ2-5	CASSSGTAGEETQYF	TGTGCCAGTAGTTCGGGGACAGCCGGGGAGGAGACCCAGTACTTC
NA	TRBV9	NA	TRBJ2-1	CASSVAIAEGLYNEQFF	TGTGCCAGCAGCGTAGCTATAGCGGAAGGGCTCTACAATGAGCAGTTCTTC
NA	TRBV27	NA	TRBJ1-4	CASSLGQGTEKLFF	TGTGCCAGCAGTTTAGGGCAGGGAACCGAAAAACTGTTTTTT
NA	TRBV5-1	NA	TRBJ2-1	CASSQDVNNEQFF	TGCGCCAGCAGCCAGGACGTAAACAATGAGCAGTTCTTC
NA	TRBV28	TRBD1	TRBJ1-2	CASRGQGVRGYTF	TGTGCCAGCAGGGGACAGGGTGTTCGTGGCTACACCTTC
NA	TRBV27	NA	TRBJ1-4	CASSLIRGGEKLFF	TGTGCCAGCAGTTTAATCCGGGGGGGAGAAAAACTGTTTTTT
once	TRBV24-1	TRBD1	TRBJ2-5	CATSDFPGGPETQYF	TGTGCCACCAGTGATTTTCCAGGGGGACCGGAGACCCAGTACTTC
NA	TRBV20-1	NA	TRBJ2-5	CSARGGETQYF	TGCAGTGCCAGAGGAGGGGAGACCCAGTACTTC
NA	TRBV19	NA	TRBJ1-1	CASRKKRGGEAFF	TGTGCCAGTAGGAAGAAGAGGGGAGGCGAAGCTTTCTTT
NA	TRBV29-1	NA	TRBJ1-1	CSVGDGDEAFF	TGCAGCGTAGGGGACGGGGATGAAGCTTTCTTT
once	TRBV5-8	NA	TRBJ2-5	CASSFYRVQETQYF	TGTGCCAGCAGCTTCTACAGGGTTCAAGAGACCCAGTACTTC
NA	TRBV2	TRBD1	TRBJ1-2	CASGGTVAGGYTF	TGTGCCAGCGGGGGGACAGTGGCGGGCGGCTACACCTTC
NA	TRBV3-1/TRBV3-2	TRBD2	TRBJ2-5	CASSRGSGRVRETQYF	TGTGCCAGCAGCCGCGGGTCGGGGAGGGTGAGGGAGACCCAGTACTTC
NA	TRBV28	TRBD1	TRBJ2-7	CASSLSGQSPYEQYF	TGTGCCAGCAGTTTATCGGGACAGTCCCCCTACGAGCAGTACTTC
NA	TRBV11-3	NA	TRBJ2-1	CASSLEGGNYNEQFF	TGTGCCAGCAGCTTAGAAGGAGGGAATTACAATGAGCAGTTCTTC
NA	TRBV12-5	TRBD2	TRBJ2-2	CASGLVRLAGGAGELFF	TGTGCTAGTGGTTTGGTACGTCTAGCGGGAGGAGCCGGGGAGCTGTTTTTT
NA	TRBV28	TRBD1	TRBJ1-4	CASNRQGSNEKLFF	TGTGCCAGCAACCGACAGGGATCGAATGAAAAACTGTTTTTT
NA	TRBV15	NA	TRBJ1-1	CATSRFSRNTEAFF	TGTGCCACCAGCAGGTTCAGCAGAAACACTGAAGCTTTCTTT
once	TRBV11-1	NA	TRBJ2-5	CASSLASFETQYF	TGTGCCAGCAGCTTGGCTAGCTTCGAGACCCAGTACTTC